The clone carrying this TCR beta chain was picked up a small number of times. Its antigen is currently unknown. The germline V gene encodes CDR1 MDHEN and CDR2 SYDVKM. This CDR3 comprises 12 residues. V lost 5 bases and J 3 bases, leaving 8 bases between the germline ends. The sample comes from a study of graft-versus-host responses after intestinal transplantation. Study-level information: After anti-thymocyte globulin induction, recipients took tacrolimus and steroids for 3 to 4 years. Study observations and caveats: GvH clones occurred in recipient marrow; some first appeared in ileum or blood. Graft-donor T cell macrochimerism coincided with high graft-versus-host to host-versus-graft clonal ratios in allografts. Association was observed between peak circulating GvH clone levels and early post-transplant HvG declines.

TCRdb's table, derived via immunoSEQ multiplex PCR, lists solely in-frame clones and lacks some. Of 90,000 to 100,000 clones listed, roughly 82% are singletons. The sequenced sample was PBMCs, obtained 255 days after intestinal transplant. The receptor comes from a human patient who received an intestinal transplant, so some T cells may come from the graft donor. The chain has TRBV28 and TRBJ2-7; D is unclear. CDR3 region: CASSVAHYEQYF. The CDR3, as DNA: TGTGCCAGCAGTGTGGCCCACTACGAGCAGTACTTC. The variable domain in full, with the rest retrieved from reference TRBV28 and TRBJ2-7, is DVKVTQSSRYLVKRTGEKVFLECVQDMDHENMFWYRQDPGLGLRLIYFSYDVKMKEKGDIPEGYSVSREKKERFSLILESASTNQTSMYLCASSVAHYEQYFGPGTRLTVT.